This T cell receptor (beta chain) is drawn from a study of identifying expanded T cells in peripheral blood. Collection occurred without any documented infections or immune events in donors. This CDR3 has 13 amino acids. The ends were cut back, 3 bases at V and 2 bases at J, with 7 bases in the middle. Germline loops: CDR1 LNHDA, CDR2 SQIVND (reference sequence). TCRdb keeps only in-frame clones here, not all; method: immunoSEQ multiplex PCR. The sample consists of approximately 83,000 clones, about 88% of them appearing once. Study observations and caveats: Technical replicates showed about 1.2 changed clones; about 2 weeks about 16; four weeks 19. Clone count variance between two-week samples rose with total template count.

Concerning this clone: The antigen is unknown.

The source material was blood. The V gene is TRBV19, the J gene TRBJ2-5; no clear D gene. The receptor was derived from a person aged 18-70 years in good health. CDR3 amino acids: CASSILAQETQYF. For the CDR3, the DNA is TGTGCCAGTAGTATTTTGGCGCAAGAGACCCAGTACTTC. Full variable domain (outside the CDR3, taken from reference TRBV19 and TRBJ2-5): DGGITQSPKYLFRKEGQNVTLSCEQNLNHDAMYWYRQDPGQGLRLIYYSQIVNDFQKGDIAEGYSVSREKKESFPLTVTSAQKNPTAFYLCASSILAQETQYFGPGTRLLVL.